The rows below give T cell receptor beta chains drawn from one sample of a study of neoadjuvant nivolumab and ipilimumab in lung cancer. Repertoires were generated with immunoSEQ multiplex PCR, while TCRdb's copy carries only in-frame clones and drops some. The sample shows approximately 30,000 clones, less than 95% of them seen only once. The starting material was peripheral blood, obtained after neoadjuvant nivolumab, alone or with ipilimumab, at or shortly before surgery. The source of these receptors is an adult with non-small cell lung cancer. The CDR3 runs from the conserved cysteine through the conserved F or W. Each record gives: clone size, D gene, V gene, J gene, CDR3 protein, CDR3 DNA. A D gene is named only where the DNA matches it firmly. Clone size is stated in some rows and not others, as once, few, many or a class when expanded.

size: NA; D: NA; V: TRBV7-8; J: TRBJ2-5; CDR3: CASKGGRSHPSEETQYF; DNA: TGTGCCAGCAAGGGGGGAAGGAGTCACCCCTCTGAAGAGACCCAGTACTTC
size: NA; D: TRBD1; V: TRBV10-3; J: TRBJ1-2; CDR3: CAISEGNRGNYGYTF; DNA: TGTGCCATCAGTGAGGGGAACAGGGGCAACTATGGCTACACCTTC
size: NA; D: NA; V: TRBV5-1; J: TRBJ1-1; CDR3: CASSLGEGLNTEAFF; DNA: TGCGCCAGCAGCTTGGGGGAGGGATTGAACACTGAAGCTTTCTTT
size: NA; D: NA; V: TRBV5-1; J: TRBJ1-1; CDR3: CASSPGEVPEAFF; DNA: TGCGCCAGCAGCCCCGGAGAGGTCCCTGAAGCTTTCTTT
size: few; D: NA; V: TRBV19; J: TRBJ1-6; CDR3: CAARRNLNSPLHF; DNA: TGTGCCGCGCGACGGAATCTTAATTCACCCCTCCACTTT
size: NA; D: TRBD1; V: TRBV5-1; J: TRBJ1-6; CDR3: CASSPTGGNNSPLHF; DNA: TGCGCCAGCAGTCCTACAGGGGGTAATAATTCACCCCTCCACTTT
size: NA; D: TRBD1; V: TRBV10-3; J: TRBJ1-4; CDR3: CAISDSGQGDEKLFF; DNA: TGTGCCATCAGTGACTCGGGACAGGGAGATGAAAAACTGTTTTTT
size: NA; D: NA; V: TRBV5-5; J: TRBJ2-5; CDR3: CASSSLYQETQYF; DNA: TGTGCCAGCAGCTCCCTGTACCAAGAGACCCAGTACTTC
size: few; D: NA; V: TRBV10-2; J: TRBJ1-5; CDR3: CASRDGSNQPQHF; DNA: TGCGCCAGCAGGGACGGAAGCAATCAGCCCCAGCATTTT
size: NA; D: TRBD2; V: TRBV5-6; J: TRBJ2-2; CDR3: CASSLRDYYTGELFF; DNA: TGTGCCAGCAGCTTGCGGGACTACTACACCGGGGAGCTGTTTTTT
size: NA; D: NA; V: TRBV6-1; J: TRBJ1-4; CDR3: CASIGGEGEKLFF; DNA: TGTGCCAGCATTGGGGGGGAGGGAGAAAAACTGTTTTTT
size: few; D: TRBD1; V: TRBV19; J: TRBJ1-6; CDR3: CASSEGASYNSPLHF; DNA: TGTGCCAGTAGCGAGGGGGCCTCCTATAATTCACCCCTCCACTTT
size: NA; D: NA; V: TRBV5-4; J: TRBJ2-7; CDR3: CASSLGSRLENEQYF; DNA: TGTGCCAGCAGCTTGGGCAGCCGATTGGAAAACGAGCAGTACTTC
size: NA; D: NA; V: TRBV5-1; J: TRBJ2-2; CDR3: CASSAAGTGELFF; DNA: TGCGCCAGCAGCGCCGCAGGGACCGGGGAGCTGTTTTTT
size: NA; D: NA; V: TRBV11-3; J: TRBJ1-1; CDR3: CASSLAGGNTEAFF; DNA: TGTGCCAGCAGCTTAGCCGGAGGGAACACTGAAGCTTTCTTT
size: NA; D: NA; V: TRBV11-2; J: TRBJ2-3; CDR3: CASSLWQDPSTDTQYF; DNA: TGTGCCAGCAGCTTATGGCAGGACCCGAGCACAGATACGCAGTATTTT
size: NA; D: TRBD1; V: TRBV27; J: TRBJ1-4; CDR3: CASSWGQGEKLFF; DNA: TGTGCCAGCAGTTGGGGACAGGGGGAAAAACTGTTTTTT